Listed below are T cell receptor beta chains from one sample, sequenced in a study of T cells in localized non-small cell lung cancer. Assay used: immunoSEQ multiplex PCR; TCRdb lists only in-frame clones, some missing. Found here are 45,000 to 60,000 clones, 85% to 90% of them singletons; the top ten hold roughly 2.5%. The specimen was PBMCs, collected before any cancer treatment. These receptor sequences come from a man between 35 and 75 years old with stage II lung adenocarcinoma. Each CDR3 is given with its conserved first and last residue. Fields, in order: clone size, J gene, V gene, D gene, CDR3 DNA, CDR3 protein. D genes are given only for firm matches. Only part of the rows carry a size: once, few, many, or a class if the clone is expanded.

>.|TRBJ1-1|TRBV6-1|.
TGTGCCAGCGTACAGGGAGCGAACACTGAAGCTTTCTTT
CASVQGANTEAFF
>.|TRBJ2-5|TRBV4-1|.
TGCGCCAGCAGCCAGAATCAAGAGACCCAGTACTTC
CASSQNQETQYF
>.|TRBJ1-5|TRBV19|.
TGTGCCAGTAGTATAGATCACGGCTATAGCAATCAGCCCCAGCATTTT
CASSIDHGYSNQPQHF
>once|TRBJ2-5|TRBV4-1|.
TGCGCCAGCAGCCAAGTTGTTCTGTACCAAGAGACCCAGTACTTC
CASSQVVLYQETQYF
>.|TRBJ2-5|TRBV15|.
TGTGCCACCAGCAGAAAGGCCCACCAAGAGACCCAGTACTTC
CATSRKAHQETQYF
>.|TRBJ1-2|TRBV7-9|.
TGTGCCAGCAGCTTAATTCCAGCTCCCGACTATGGCTACACCTTC
CASSLIPAPDYGYTF
>.|TRBJ1-2|TRBV5-6|TRBD1
TGTGCCAGCAGCTCCCGGACAGGGAAGAATGGCTACACCTTC
CASSSRTGKNGYTF
>.|TRBJ1-2|TRBV19|TRBD1
TGTGCCAGTAGTTTCACGACAGGGGGCGGCTACACCTTC
CASSFTTGGGYTF
>once|TRBJ1-3|TRBV7-2|TRBD1
TGTGCCAGCAGCTACAGGGGTCTGGGAAACACCATATATTTT
CASSYRGLGNTIYF
>.|TRBJ2-2|TRBV7-8|TRBD1
TGTGCCAGCAGGTCTACAGGGGAGAACACCGGGGAGCTGTTTTTT
CASRSTGENTGELFF
>.|TRBJ2-2|TRBV9|TRBD1
TGTGCCAGCCGCGGGACAGGGGGCACCGGGGAGCTGTTTTTT
CASRGTGGTGELFF
>.|TRBJ2-1|TRBV13|.
TGTGCCAGCAGCCCAAATCAGCGGGCCAATGAGCAGTTCTTC
CASSPNQRANEQFF
>.|TRBJ1-5|TRBV6-1|.
TGTGCCAGCAGTGACAGGCGGAATCAGCCCCAGCATTTT
CASSDRRNQPQHF
>.|TRBJ2-3|TRBV18|.
TGTGCCAGCTCACCACCGTCGGGGACAGATACGCAGTATTTT
CASSPPSGTDTQYF
>.|TRBJ1-1|TRBV19|TRBD1
TGTGCCAGCGCTAAGTCCGGGACAGCTAACACTGAAGCTTTCTTT
CASAKSGTANTEAFF
>.|TRBJ2-2|TRBV6-5|.
TGTGCCAGCAGAGACATATCCGGCGGGGAGCTGTTTTTT
CASRDISGGELFF
>.|TRBJ2-3|TRBV9|.
TGTGCCAGCACCCGACAGTCCACAAACAGCGGTACGCAGTATTTT
CASTRQSTNSGTQYF
>.|TRBJ1-3|TRBV6-6|TRBD1
TGTGCCAGCGGGACACAGGGACAGACTGGAAACACCATATATTTT
CASGTQGQTGNTIYF
>few|TRBJ2-1|TRBV7-8|.
TGTGCCAGCAGATTTCACGAGGGGAGCTCCTACAATGAGCAGTTCTTC
CASRFHEGSSYNEQFF
>.|TRBJ2-3|TRBV18|TRBD1
TGTGCCAGCTCACTCAACAGGGGAACAGATACGCAGTATTTT
CASSLNRGTDTQYF